Sequencing of this TCR beta chain was carried out in a study of identical twins. MiXCR, applied by TCRdb to the 5' RACE reads, yields one record per CDR3 protein. This sample carries over 500,000 distinct CDR3 sequences, about 20% of them seen once, and the ten largest clones take under 0.95%. The table lists this clonotype with a few counts. V gave up 6 bases and J gave up 7 bases, with 7 bases separating them. In germline, CDR1 is DFQATT, CDR2 SNEGSKA (reference sequence). The length of the CDR3 is 10 residues. Separately, the same data were catalogued under a study of T cells expressing NK-cell markers. That work contributes: About six donors showed dominant NKG2C+ clonotypes comprising roughly 1.0-7.0% of their CD8+ T cells. The CD3+CD56-NKG2C+ fraction was also led by these clonotypes in a few donors.

The rearrangement uses TRBV20-1 and TRBJ2-1; D uncertain. Material: CD4+ T cells sorted from blood. The TCR sequence derives from a woman between 18 and 30 years old in good health. Here the CDR3 reads CSAWKNEQFF. CDR3 in DNA: TGCAGTGCGTGGAAAAATGAGCAGTTCTTC.